Described below is a single T cell receptor beta chain sequence and its context. The antigen is undetermined. The sample belongs to a study of vaccination effects on CD4 cells after COVID-19. Overall study: BNT162b2 vaccine or mRNA-1273 vaccine was given to participants in two doses.

Clones were read by immunoSEQ multiplex PCR, and TCRdb kept only the in-frame ones, dropping some. The sample has about 48,000 clones; approximately 70% are singletons. An approximately ten-day culture period preceded the isolation of CD4+ T cells. According to the study, vaccine recipients showed no prior SARS-CoV-2 infection and negative nucleocapsid antibodies. In the cultures, half the medium was exchanged for IL-2 medium on days 3 and 7. CDR3 size: 13 residues. Germline loops: CDR1 SGHDT, CDR2 YYEEEE. The V gene end was trimmed by 5 bases and the J gene end by 3 bases; junction bases not matched to a gene: 3.

The clonotype originates from a human donor who received a COVID-19 vaccine. The sample here was CD4+ T cells from PBMCs cultured without peptide, taken before COVID-19 vaccination. The V call is TRBV5-6, the J call TRBJ2-7, with 9 bases that match TRBD1. CDR3 in amino acids: CASRGTGRYEQYF. CDR3 nucleotides: TGTGCCAGCAGAGGGACAGGGCGCTACGAGCAGTACTTC.